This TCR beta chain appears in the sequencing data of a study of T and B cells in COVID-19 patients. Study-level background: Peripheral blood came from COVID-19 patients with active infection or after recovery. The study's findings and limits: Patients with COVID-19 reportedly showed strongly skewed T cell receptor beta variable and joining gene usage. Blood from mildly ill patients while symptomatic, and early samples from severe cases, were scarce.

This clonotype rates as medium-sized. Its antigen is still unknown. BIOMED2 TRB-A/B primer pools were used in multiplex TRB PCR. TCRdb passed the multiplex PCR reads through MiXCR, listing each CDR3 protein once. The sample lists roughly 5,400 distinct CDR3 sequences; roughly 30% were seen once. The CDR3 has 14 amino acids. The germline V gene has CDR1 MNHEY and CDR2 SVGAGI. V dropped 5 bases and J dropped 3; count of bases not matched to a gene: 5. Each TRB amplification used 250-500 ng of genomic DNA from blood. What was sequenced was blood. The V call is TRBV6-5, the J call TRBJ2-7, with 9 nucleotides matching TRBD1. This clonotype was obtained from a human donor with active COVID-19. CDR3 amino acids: CASSKQGAGYEQYF. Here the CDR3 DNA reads TGTGCCAGCAGTAAACAGGGGGCCGGCTACGAGCAGTACTTC.